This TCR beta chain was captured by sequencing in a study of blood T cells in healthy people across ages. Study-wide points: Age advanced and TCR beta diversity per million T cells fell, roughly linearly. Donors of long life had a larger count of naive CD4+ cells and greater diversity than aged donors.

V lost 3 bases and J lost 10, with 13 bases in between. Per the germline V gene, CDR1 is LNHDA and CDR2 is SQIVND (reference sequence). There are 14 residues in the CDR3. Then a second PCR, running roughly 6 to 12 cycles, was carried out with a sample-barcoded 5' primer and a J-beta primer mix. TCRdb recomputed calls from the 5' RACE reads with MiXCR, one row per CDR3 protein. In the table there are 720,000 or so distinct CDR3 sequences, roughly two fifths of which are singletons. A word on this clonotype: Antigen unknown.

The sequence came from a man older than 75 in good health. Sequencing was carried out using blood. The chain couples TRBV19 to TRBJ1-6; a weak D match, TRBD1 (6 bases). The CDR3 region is CASSMQGFESPLHF. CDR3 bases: TGTGCCAGTAGTATGCAGGGGTTCGAGTCACCCCTCCACTTT.